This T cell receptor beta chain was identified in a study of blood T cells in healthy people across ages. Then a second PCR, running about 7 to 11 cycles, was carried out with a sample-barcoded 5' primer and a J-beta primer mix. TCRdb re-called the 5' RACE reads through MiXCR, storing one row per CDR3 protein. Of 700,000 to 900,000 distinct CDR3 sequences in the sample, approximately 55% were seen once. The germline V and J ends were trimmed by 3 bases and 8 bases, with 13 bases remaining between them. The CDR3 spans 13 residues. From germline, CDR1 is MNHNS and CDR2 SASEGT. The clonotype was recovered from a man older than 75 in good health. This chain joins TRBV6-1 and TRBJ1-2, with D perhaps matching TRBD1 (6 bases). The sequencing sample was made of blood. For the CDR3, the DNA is TGTGCCAGCAGTGATCGGGGGGCAGCAGGCTACACCTTC. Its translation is CASSDRGAAGYTF.